One sample yielded the 7 T cell receptor beta chains listed below, sequenced in a study of regulatory T cells in long-lasting Graves disease (dated by TCRdb to about 2021). Library preparation used multiplex PCR. Instrument on record: Illumina HiSeq 4000. TCR beta libraries were built with iRepertoire HTBI primers and Arm-PCR amplification of CDR3 regions. TCRdb cleaned the public reads at Q25 with fastp, built clones with MiXCR and kept in-frame beta chains. Each entry is one CDR3 protein sequence, shown with its most common DNA and genes. This sample comprises about 520,000 distinct CDR3 sequences, around 12% of them detected only once. Roughly 9.3% of the sample is taken by the ten largest. The time point label of this sample denotes: newly diagnosed GD, antithyroid drugs for less than 3 months. RNA was extracted from PBMCs in TRIzol for both TCR sequencing and RNA sequencing. The data also belong to a second study, concerning T cells in Graves' hyperthyroidism and ophthalmopathy.

Sequencing used peripheral blood mononuclear cells (PBMCs), obtained at new diagnosis, from a patient treated with antithyroid drugs. The receptors derive from a woman between 25 and 40 years old with Graves disease. Donor details come from another sample of the same person, matched by shared clones.

This clonotype was found many times. V is TRBV24-1 and J is TRBJ1-1; possible D gene TRBD1, 5 bases. V shed 2 bases and J shed 1 base, with 13 bases lying between them. The CDR3 runs 16 residues. Per the germline V gene, CDR1 is KGHDR and CDR2 is SFDVKD. This chain's CDR3 is CATSDSSRDGNTEAFF. In DNA, the CDR3 is TGTGCCACCAGTGATTCGTCCCGGGACGGGAACACTGAAGCTTTCTTT.

This clonotype was found many times. The chain carries TRBV7-8 and TRBJ2-1; 7 bases align to TRBD1. Losses at the gene ends were 4 bases for V and 12 bases for J; bases not matched to a gene: 15. The CDR3 extends over 15 amino acids. Per the germline V gene, CDR1 is SGHVS and CDR2 is FQNEAQ. The CDR3: CASSYSGTARSGQFF. The CDR3, as DNA: TGTGCCAGCAGCTACTCCGGGACAGCACGTTCTGGGCAGTTCTTC.

This clonotype has just one count. The gene calls are TRBV27 and TRBJ2-1; tentatively, D is TRBD1 or TRBD2 (5 bases each). V lost 5 bases, J lost 8 bases, and 19 bases lay in between. CDR3 length: 15 residues. Germline-derived CDR1 and CDR2 are MNHEY and SMNVEV (reference sequence). This CDR3 is CASSATGTTGDEQFF. CDR3 nucleotides: TGTGCCAGCAGTGCTACCGGGACCACTGGCGATGAGCAGTTCTTC.

This chain connects TRBV28 to TRBJ2-1, with TRBD2 matching over 10 bases. CDR3 length equals 14 residues. Germline CDR1 and CDR2: MDHEN and SYDVKM. The V gene end was trimmed by 4 bases and the J gene end by 4 bases; junction bases not matched to a gene: 1. In DNA, the CDR3 is TGTGCCAGCAGTTGGGGACTAGCGTACAATGAGCAGTTCTTC. Translating gives CASSWGLAYNEQFF.

V and J are TRBV3-1 and TRBJ2-6; 8 bases line up with TRBD1. This CDR3 contains 17 residues. Trimming cost V 4 bases and J 0 bases; bases outside gene matches: 5. Germline V gives CDR1 LGHDT, CDR2 YNNKEL (reference sequence). CDR3: CASSRTGTLSGANVLTF. CDR3 coding DNA: TGTGCCAGCAGCCGGACAGGGACCCTCTCTGGGGCCAACGTCCTGACTTTC.

This clonotype was seen repeatedly, ten times or more. V gene TRBV27 combines with J gene TRBJ1-2, with a possible D match to TRBD1 (6 bases). Germline loops: CDR1 MNHEY, CDR2 SMNVEV (reference sequence). This CDR3 region has 17 residues. V was shortened by 2 bases and J by 3 bases, with 19 bases between the two germline ends. The CDR3 reads CASSLNIQGPYYYGYTF. CDR3 sequence (DNA): TGTGCCAGCAGTTTAAATATACAGGGACCCTATTACTATGGCTACACCTTC.

This clonotype was found a few times. The V gene is TRBV19, the J gene TRBJ1-5, with D unclear. This CDR3 region has 15 residues. V was pared by 0 bases and J by 6 bases, with 12 bases between. Germline assignment: CDR1 LNHDA and CDR2 SQIVND (reference sequence). CDR3 bases: TGTGCCAGTAGTATAGACGGCGGCCCCAGTCAGCCCCAGCATTTT. Protein: CASSIDGGPSQPQHF.